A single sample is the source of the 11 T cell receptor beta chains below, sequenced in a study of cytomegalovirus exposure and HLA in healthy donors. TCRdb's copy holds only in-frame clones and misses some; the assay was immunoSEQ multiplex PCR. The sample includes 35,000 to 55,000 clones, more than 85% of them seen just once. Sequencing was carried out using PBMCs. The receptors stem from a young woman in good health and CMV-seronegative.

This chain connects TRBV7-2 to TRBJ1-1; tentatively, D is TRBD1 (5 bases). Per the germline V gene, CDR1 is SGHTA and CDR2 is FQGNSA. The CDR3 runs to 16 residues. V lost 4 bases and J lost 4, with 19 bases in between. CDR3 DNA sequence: TGTGCCAGCAGCTCATCCTACGGGGGGGGGATCACTGAAGCTTTCTTT. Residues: CASSSSYGGGITEAFF.

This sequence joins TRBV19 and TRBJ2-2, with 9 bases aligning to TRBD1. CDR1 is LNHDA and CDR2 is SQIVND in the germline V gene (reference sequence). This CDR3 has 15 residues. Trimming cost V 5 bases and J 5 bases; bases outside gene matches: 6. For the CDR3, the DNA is TGTGCCAGTAGTCCCCGGGACAGGGAAACCGGGGAGCTGTTTTTT. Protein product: CASSPRDRETGELFF.

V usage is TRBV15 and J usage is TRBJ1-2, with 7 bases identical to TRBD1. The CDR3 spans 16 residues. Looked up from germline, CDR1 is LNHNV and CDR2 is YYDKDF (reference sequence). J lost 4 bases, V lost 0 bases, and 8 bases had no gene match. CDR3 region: CATSRDPGQSVYGYTF. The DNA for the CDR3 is TGTGCCACCAGCAGAGATCCGGGACAGAGCGTCTATGGCTACACCTTC.

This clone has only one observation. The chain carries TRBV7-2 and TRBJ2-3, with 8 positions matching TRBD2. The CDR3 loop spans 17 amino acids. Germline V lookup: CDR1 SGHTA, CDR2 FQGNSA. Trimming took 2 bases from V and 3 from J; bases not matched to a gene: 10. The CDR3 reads CASSLPRFREGTDTQYF. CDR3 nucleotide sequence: TGTGCCAGCAGCTTACCCCGGTTCCGGGAGGGGACAGATACGCAGTATTTT.

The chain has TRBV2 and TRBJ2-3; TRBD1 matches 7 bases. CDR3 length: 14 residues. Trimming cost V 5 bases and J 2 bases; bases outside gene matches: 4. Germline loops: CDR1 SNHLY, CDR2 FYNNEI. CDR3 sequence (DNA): TGTGCCAGCAGTCGGGGACAGACCACAGATACGCAGTATTTT. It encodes CASSRGQTTDTQYF.

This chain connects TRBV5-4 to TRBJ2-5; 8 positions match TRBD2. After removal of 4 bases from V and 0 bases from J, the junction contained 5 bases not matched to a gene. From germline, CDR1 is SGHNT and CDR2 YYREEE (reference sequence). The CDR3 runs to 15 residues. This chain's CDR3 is CASSTKLADQETQYF. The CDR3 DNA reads TGTGCCAGCAGCACCAAACTAGCGGACCAAGAGACCCAGTACTTC.

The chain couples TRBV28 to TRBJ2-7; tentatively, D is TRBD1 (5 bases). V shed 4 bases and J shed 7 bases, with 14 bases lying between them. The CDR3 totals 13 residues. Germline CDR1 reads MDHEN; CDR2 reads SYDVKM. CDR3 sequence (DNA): TGTGCCAGCAGTTCCCGAAGGGGTGGGGAGCAGTACTTC. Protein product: CASSSRRGGEQYF.

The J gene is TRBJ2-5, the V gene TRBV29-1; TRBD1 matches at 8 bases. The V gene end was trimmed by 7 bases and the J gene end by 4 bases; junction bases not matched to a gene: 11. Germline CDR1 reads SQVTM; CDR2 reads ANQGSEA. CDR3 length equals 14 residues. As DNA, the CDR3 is TGCAGCGGCTTGGGGCAGGGGGCCCGAGAGACCCAGTACTTC. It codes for CSGLGQGARETQYF.

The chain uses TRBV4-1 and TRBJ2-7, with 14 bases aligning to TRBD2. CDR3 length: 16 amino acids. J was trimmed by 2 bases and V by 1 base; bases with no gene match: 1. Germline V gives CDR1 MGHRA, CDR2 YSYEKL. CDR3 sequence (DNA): TGCGCCAGCAGCCAAGTGACTAGCGGGAGGGCCTACGAGCAGTACTTC. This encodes CASSQVTSGRAYEQYF.

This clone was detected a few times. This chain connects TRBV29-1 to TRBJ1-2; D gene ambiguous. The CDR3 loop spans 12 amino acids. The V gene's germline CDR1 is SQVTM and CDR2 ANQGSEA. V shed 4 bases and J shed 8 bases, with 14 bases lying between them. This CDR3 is CSVGAGREGYTF. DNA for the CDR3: TGCAGCGTTGGAGCAGGCCGGGAGGGCTACACCTTC. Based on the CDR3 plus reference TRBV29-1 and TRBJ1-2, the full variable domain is SAVISQKPSRDICQRGTSLTIQCQVDSQVTMMFWYRQQPGQSLTLIATANQGSEATYESGFVIDKFPISRPNLTFSTLTVSNMSPEDSSIYLCSVGAGREGYTFGSGTRLTVV.

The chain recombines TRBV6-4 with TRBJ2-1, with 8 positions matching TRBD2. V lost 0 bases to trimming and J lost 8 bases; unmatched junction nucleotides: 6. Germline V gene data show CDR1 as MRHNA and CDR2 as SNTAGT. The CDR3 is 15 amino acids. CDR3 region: CASSDSGGGIDEQFF. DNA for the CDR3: TGTGCCAGCAGTGACTCCGGGGGGGGGATCGATGAGCAGTTCTTC.